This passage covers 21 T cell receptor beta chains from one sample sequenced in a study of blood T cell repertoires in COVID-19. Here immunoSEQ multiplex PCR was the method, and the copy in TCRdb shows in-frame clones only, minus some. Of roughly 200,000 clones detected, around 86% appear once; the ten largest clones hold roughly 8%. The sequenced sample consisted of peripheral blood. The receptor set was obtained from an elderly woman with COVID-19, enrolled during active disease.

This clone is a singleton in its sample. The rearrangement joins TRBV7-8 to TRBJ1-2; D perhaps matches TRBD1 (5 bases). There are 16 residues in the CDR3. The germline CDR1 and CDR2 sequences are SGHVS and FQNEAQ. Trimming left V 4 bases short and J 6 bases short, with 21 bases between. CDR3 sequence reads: CASSYDSLPLGDGYTF. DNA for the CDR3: TGTGCCAGCAGCTACGACAGTCTCCCTTTGGGCGATGGCTACACCTTC.

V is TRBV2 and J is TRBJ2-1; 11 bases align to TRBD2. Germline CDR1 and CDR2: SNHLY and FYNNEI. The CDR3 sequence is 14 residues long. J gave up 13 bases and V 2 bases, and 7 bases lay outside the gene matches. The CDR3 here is CASSEYQTSGAQFF. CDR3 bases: TGTGCCAGCAGTGAATACCAGACTAGCGGGGCCCAGTTCTTC.

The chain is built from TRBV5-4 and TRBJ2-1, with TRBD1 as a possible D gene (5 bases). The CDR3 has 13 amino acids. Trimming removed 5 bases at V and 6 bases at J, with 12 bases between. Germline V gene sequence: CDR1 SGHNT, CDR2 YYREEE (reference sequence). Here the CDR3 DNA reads TGTGCCAGCAGGGAAGGGGCGCGCAATGAGCAGTTCTTC. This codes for CASREGARNEQFF.

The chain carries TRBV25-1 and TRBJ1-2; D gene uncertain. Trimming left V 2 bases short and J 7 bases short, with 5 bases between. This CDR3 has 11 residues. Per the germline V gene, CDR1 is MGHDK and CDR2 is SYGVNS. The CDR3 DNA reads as TGTGCCAGCAGTGAAGCGGGTGGCTACACCTTC. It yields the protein CASSEAGGYTF.

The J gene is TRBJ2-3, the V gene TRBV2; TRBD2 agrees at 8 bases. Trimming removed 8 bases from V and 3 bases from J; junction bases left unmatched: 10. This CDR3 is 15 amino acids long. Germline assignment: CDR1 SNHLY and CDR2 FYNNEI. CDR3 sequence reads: CASLGAGGTTDTQYF. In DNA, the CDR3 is TGTGCCAGCTTGGGTGCGGGGGGTACGACAGATACGCAGTATTTT. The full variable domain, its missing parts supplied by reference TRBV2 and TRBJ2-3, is EPEVTQTPSHQVTQMGQEVILRCVPISNHLYFYWYRQILGQKVEFLVSFYNNEISEKSEIFDDQFSVERPDGSNFTLKIRSTKLEDSAMYFCASLGAGGTTDTQYFGPGTRLTVL.

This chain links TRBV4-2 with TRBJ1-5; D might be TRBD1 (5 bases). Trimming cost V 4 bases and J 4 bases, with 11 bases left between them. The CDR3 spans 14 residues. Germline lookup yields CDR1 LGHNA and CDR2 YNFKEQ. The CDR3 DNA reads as TGTGCCAGCAGCCCACCCGGGGGGAATCAGCCCCAGCATTTT. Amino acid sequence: CASSPPGGNQPQHF.

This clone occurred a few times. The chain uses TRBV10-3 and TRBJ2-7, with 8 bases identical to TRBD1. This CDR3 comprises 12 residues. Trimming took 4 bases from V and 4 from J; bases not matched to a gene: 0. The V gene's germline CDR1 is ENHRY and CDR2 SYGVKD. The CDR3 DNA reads TGTGCCATCAGTGGACAGGGGTACGAGCAGTACTTC. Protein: CAISGQGYEQYF.

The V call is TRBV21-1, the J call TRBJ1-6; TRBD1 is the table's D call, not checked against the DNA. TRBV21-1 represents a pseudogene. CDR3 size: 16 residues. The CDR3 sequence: CASSKTIRDRPSPLHF. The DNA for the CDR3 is TGTGCCAGCAGCAAAACCATCCGGGACAGACCCTCACCCCTCCACTTT.

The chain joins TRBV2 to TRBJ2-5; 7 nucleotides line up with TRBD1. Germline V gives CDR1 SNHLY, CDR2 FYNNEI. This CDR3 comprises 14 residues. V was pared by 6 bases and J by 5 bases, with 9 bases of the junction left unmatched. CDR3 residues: CASRQTGYQETQYF. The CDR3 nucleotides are TGTGCCAGCAGACAGACAGGGTATCAGGAGACCCAGTACTTC.

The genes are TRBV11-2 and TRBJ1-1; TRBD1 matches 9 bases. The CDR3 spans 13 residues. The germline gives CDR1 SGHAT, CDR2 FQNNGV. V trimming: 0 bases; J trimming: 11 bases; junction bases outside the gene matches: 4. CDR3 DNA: TGTGCCAGCAGCTTAGACGGGACAGGGAGCGCTTTCTTT. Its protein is CASSLDGTGSAFF.

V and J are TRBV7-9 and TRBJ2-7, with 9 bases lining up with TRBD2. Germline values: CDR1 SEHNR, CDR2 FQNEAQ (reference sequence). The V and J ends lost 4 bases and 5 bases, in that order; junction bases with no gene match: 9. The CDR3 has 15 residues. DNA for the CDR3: TGTGCCAGCAGCTGGTTAGCGGGAGTAGGCGACGAGCAGTACTTC. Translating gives CASSWLAGVGDEQYF.

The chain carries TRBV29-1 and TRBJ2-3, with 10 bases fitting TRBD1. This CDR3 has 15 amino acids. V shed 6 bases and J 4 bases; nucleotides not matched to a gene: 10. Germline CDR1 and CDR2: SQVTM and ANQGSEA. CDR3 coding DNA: TGCAGCGTCGCTAACCGGGACAGGGGATCAGATACGCAGTATTTT. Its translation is CSVANRDRGSDTQYF.

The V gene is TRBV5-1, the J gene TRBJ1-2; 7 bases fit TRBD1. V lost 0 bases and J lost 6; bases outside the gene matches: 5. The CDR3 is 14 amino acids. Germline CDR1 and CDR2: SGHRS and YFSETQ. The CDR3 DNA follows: TGCGCCAGCAGCTTGGGCGACAGGGAGGATGGCTACACCTTC. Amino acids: CASSLGDREDGYTF.

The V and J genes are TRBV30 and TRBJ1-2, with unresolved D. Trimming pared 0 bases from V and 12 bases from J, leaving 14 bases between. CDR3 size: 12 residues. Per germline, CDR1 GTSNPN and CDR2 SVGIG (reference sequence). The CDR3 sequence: CAWSVPGGRDTF. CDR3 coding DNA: TGTGCCTGGAGTGTACCAGGAGGGAGGGACACCTTC.

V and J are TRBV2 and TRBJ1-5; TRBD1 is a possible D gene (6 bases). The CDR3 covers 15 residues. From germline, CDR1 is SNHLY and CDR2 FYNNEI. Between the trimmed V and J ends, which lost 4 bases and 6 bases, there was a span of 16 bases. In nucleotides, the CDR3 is TGTGCCAGCAGTGGTGGCTTGGGGGCTGCTCAGCCCCAGCATTTT. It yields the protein CASSGGLGAAQPQHF.

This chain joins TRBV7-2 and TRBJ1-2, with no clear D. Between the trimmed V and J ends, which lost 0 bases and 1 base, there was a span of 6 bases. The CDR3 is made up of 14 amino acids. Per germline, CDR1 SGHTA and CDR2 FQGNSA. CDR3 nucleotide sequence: TGTGCCAGCAGCTTAGCGGTAGTTAACTATGGCTACACCTTC. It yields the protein CASSLAVVNYGYTF.

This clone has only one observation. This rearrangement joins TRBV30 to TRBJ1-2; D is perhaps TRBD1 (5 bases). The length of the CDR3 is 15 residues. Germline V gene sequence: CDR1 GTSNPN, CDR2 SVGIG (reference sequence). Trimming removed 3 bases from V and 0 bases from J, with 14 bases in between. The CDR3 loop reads CAWSQTDFSNYGYTF. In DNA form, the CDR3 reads TGTGCCTGGAGCCAGACAGACTTTTCTAACTATGGCTACACCTTC. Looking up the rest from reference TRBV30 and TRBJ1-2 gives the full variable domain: SQTIHQWPATLVQPVGSPLSLECTVEGTSNPNLYWYRQAAGRGLQLLFYSVGIGQISSEVPQNLSASRPQDRQFILSSKKLLLSDSGFYLCAWSQTDFSNYGYTFGSGTRLTVV.

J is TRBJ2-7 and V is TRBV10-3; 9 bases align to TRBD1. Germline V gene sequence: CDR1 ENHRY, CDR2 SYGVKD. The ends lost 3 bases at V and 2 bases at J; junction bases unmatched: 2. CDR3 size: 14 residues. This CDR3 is CAISDRQGAYEQYF. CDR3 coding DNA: TGTGCCATCAGTGATCGACAGGGGGCCTACGAGCAGTACTTC.

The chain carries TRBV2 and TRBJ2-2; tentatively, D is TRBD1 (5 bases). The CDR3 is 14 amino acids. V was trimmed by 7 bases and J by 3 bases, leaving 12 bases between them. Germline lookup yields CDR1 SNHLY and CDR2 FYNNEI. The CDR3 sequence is CASKTDSDTGELFF. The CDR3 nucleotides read TGTGCCAGCAAGACAGACTCTGACACCGGGGAGCTGTTTTTT.

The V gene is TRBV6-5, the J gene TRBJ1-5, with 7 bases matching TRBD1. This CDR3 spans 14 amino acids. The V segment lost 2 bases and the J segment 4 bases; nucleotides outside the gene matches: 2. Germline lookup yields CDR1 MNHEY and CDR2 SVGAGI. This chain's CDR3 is CASSYRGQNQPQHF. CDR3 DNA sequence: TGTGCCAGCAGTTACCGGGGACAGAATCAGCCCCAGCATTTT.

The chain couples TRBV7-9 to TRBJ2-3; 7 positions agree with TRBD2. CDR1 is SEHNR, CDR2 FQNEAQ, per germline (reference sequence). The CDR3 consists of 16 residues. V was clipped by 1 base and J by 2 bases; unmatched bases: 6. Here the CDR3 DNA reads TGTGCCAGCAGCTTAGGTTCCCGGGACTACACAGATACGCAGTATTTT. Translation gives CASSLGSRDYTDTQYF.